A selection of T cell receptor beta chains follows, all from one sample in a study of control samples from healthy donors and cancer patients. The protocol was immunoSEQ multiplex PCR, while the TCRdb copy is restricted to in-frame clones and leaves out a portion. The sample shows about 140,000 clones, just under 95% of them seen only once. Specimen: blood. The receptors originated from a young man in good health. The CDR3 runs from the conserved cysteine through the conserved F or W. A D gene is named only where the DNA matches it firmly. Clone size appears in some rows only: once, few, many, or a class for an expanded clone.

V	size	J	D	DNA	CDR3
TRBV5-5	.	TRBJ1-6	.	TGTGCCAGCAGCCGCCAGAGGCAGGATAATTCACCCCTCCACTTT	CASSRQRQDNSPLHF
TRBV2	.	TRBJ2-7	TRBD1	TGTGCCAGTCAGGGACAGGGGGCTTACGAGCAGTACTTC	CASQGQGAYEQYF
TRBV9	.	TRBJ2-7	.	TGTGCCAGCAGCGTAGCCGCGGAGTGGTACGAGCAGTACTTC	CASSVAAEWYEQYF
TRBV3-1/TRBV3-2	.	TRBJ2-7	.	TGTGCCAGCAGCACCTCACTAAGTCTGAGCTCCTACGAGCAGTACTTC	CASSTSLSLSSYEQYF
TRBV6-5	.	TRBJ2-7	TRBD2	TGTGCCAGCAGTTACCTAGCGGGGAGCGTGGACGAGCAGTACTTC	CASSYLAGSVDEQYF
TRBV7-9	few	TRBJ2-1	.	TGTGCCAGCAGCTTACGGCCCAATGAGCAGTTCTTC	CASSLRPNEQFF
TRBV19	.	TRBJ2-3	.	TGTGCCAGTAGTATAATCGGGAGCACAGATACGCAGTATTTT	CASSIIGSTDTQYF
TRBV19	.	TRBJ1-1	TRBD1	TGTGCCAGTGGACAGGCGATGAACACTGAAGCTTTCTTT	CASGQAMNTEAFF
TRBV19	.	TRBJ1-5	.	TGTGCCAGTAGTATGTCGGGGGCCGGACGCAATCAGCCCCAGCATTTT	CASSMSGAGRNQPQHF
TRBV7-8	.	TRBJ2-7	.	TGTGCCAGCAGCTCATACAGGGAACGGCTGGGCGAGCAGTACTTC	CASSSYRERLGEQYF
TRBV20-1	.	TRBJ2-7	.	TGCAGTGCTAGGAACGTCTACGAGCAGTACTTC	CSARNVYEQYF
TRBV29-1	.	TRBJ2-1	.	TGCAGCGTTGAAATTTCGCTGGCGGGCAAGCAGTTCTTC	CSVEISLAGKQFF
TRBV18	.	TRBJ2-1	TRBD1	TGTGCCAGCTCACCACCCGGACAGGGGCTGAGGTATGAGCAGTTCTTC	CASSPPGQGLRYEQFF
TRBV7-2	.	TRBJ2-7	.	TGTGCCAGCAGTTCTACGGCCGAGCAGTACTTC	CASSSTAEQYF
TRBV9	.	TRBJ2-1	TRBD2	TGTGCCAGCGCCCAGGGACTAGCTCAACACAATGAGCAGTTCTTC	CASAQGLAQHNEQFF
TRBV15	.	TRBJ2-2	.	TGTGCCACCAGCAGGACTAAACACACCGGGGAGCTGTTTTTT	CATSRTKHTGELFF
TRBV5-4	.	TRBJ1-2	TRBD1	TGTGCCAGCAGAACGGGACAGGGGTATGGTAACTATGGCTACACCTTC	CASRTGQGYGNYGYTF
TRBV25-1	.	TRBJ1-2	.	TGTGCCAGCAGTGAATGGGCGGGAAGTGGCTACACCTTC	CASSEWAGSGYTF
TRBV2	.	TRBJ1-1	.	TGTGCCAGCAGTAACCGGGTAAACACTGAAGCTTTCTTT	CASSNRVNTEAFF
TRBV18	.	TRBJ1-1	TRBD1	TGTGCCAGCTCACCACCGACAGGGGCTAGAGCTTTCTTT	CASSPPTGARAFF
TRBV28	.	TRBJ2-7	TRBD1	TGTGCCAGCAGTTTACTAAGACAGGGTTTTACATACTTC	CASSLLRQGFTYF
TRBV19	once	TRBJ2-7	TRBD2	TGTGCCAGTAGTCCCTTAGCGGGAGAAGCCTACGAGCAGTACTTC	CASSPLAGEAYEQYF
TRBV5-1	.	TRBJ2-5	TRBD2	TGCGCCAGCAGCTTGGAGGGCAGGCGGGGGCAAGAGACCCAGTACTTC	CASSLEGRRGQETQYF
TRBV5-6	once	TRBJ1-2	.	TGTGCCAGCAGCTTGGTTTTCCCATCCGACGGCTACACCTTC	CASSLVFPSDGYTF
TRBV15	.	TRBJ1-5	.	TGTGCCACCAGCAGAGGAAGGTCGGGGGTGAATCAGCCCCAGCATTTT	CATSRGRSGVNQPQHF